The 7 T cell receptor beta chains below all came from one sample that was sequenced in a study of identical twins (TCRdb year 2016). Libraries were made using 5' RACE. These reads were obtained on an Illumina HiSeq 2000. Using fastp at Q25 and MiXCR, TCRdb reprocessed the public reads and kept productive beta chains. Every entry covers one CDR3 protein and lists the most common genes and DNA from its rows. Here the sample has hundreds of thousands of distinct CDR3 sequences; roughly 18% occur a single time. The ten largest clones represent about an eighth of the sample. This sample was shared with a second study, whose subject was T cells expressing NK-cell markers.

The specimen was PBMCs. These receptors all come from a woman aged 18 to 35 in good health.

Here the CDR3 DNA reads TGTGCCAGCAGCCGACAGGGTGTGACCAAAAACATTCAGTACTTC. Translating gives CASSRQGVTKNIQYF. The chain has TRBV27 and TRBJ2-4, with 7 bases that match TRBD1. CDR3 length equals 15 residues. The germline V gene has CDR1 MNHEY and CDR2 SMNVEV (reference sequence). V was pared by 6 bases and J by 2 bases, with 7 bases of the junction left unmatched.

This clonotype showed up just a few times. The V call is TRBV10-2, the J call TRBJ1-1, with D hard to call. The CDR3 has 13 amino acids. CDR1 is WSHSY, CDR2 SAAADI, per germline. Trimming took 3 bases from V and 4 from J, leaving 9 bases between them. CDR3 amino acids: CASSDGRFTEAFF. CDR3 in DNA: TGCGCCAGCAGTGACGGTCGTTTCACTGAAGCTTTCTTT.

This clonotype has a handful of counts. The gene calls are TRBV4-1 and TRBJ2-7; 7 bases align to TRBD1. The length of the CDR3 is 15 residues. Germline CDR1 MGHRA, CDR2 YSYEKL. V trimming: 1 base; J trimming: 4 bases; junction bases outside the gene matches: 7. As DNA, the CDR3 is TGCGCCAGCAGCCAAGTCCTGGACAGGAGTTACGAGCAGTACTTC. It specifies CASSQVLDRSYEQYF.

This clonotype was observed a few times. V usage is TRBV12-3 or TRBV12-4 and J usage is TRBJ2-2; 14 nucleotides align to TRBD2. V trimming: 6 bases; J trimming: 9 bases; junction bases outside the gene matches: 12. The CDR3 spans 17 residues. The DNA for the CDR3 is TGTGCCAGCAGCTCCTCCCTGACTAGCGGGGGGGCCCGGGAGCTGTTTTTT. Translation: CASSSSLTSGGARELFF.

This clonotype turned up a few times. The gene calls are TRBV20-1 and TRBJ2-1, with unresolved D. Germline assignment: CDR1 DFQATT and CDR2 SNEGSKA (reference sequence). The CDR3 contains 14 residues. Trimming stripped 0 bases from V and 15 bases from J, with 21 bases between. CDR3 in DNA: TGCAGTGCTAGAGATAGAGATCTCCTTTGGGCCCCGTTCTTC. Amino acid sequence: CSARDRDLLWAPFF.

The J gene is TRBJ2-5, the V gene TRBV18, with 8 bases that match TRBD1. Per germline, CDR1 KGHSH and CDR2 LQKENI. Losses at the gene ends were 4 bases for V and 5 bases for J; bases not matched to a gene: 15. The CDR3 totals 17 residues. This chain's CDR3 is CASSQFRTQGVKETQYF. The CDR3 coding sequence is TGTGCCAGCTCACAATTTAGAACACAGGGGGTGAAGGAGACCCAGTACTTC.

The chain couples TRBV20-1 to TRBJ1-4, with D perhaps TRBD1 (5 bases). The CDR3 is 15 amino acids. V lost 0 bases, J lost 7 bases, and 15 bases lay in between. In germline, CDR1 is DFQATT, CDR2 SNEGSKA (reference sequence). CDR3 residues: CSARDLQGVGEKLFF. CDR3 bases: TGCAGTGCTAGAGATCTGCAGGGAGTGGGTGAAAAACTGTTTTTT.